The sequence of this T cell receptor beta chain was determined in a study of control samples from healthy donors and cancer patients. Remarks on this clone: In the same sample, other DNA sequences code for this CDR3.

Germline loops: CDR1 SGHTA, CDR2 FQGNSA. The CDR3 runs to 14 residues. V lost 5 bases and J 2 bases, leaving 10 bases between the germline ends. Only in-frame clones appear in the TCRdb table, and some are missing; sequencing was by immunoSEQ multiplex PCR. The sample lists tens of thousands of clones, about 90% occurring once. The chain combines TRBV7-2 with TRBJ1-5, with a weak D call TRBD1 (6 bases). This receptor was obtained from a woman in her fifties or sixties in good health. Source material: blood. Here the CDR3 DNA reads TGTGCCAGCAGCCCGGGGGCTGGCAATCAGCCCCAGCATTTT. Translated, it gives CASSPGAGNQPQHF.